The rows below give T cell receptor beta chains drawn from one sample of a study of T cell responses to AZD1222 COVID-19 vaccine. This table comes from immunoSEQ multiplex PCR, and its TCRdb copy is limited to in-frame clones, with some not included. Here the sample spans over 80,000 clones, approximately 90% being singletons. The starting material was peripheral blood, obtained 28 days after the second AZD1222 dose. These receptors originate from an adult who received the AZD1222 COVID-19 vaccine. CDR3s include the opening cysteine and the closing phenylalanine or tryptophan. Fields, in order: CDR3 length, D gene, clone size, J gene, V gene, CDR3 protein, CDR3 DNA. The D gene is left open where the match is weak. Size values are once, few and many counts, or a class for expanded clones, and some rows have none.

>16|TRBD1|-|TRBJ1-2|TRBV5-1
CASSLDGRDSNYGYTF
TGCGCCAGCAGCTTGGACGGAAGGGACAGTAACTATGGCTACACCTTC
>13|-|-|TRBJ2-7|TRBV25-1
CASSSSRFYEQYF
TGTGCCAGCAGTTCATCTCGATTCTACGAGCAGTACTTC
>17|-|-|TRBJ2-1|TRBV19
CASSRTPASSSYNEQFF
TGTGCCAGTAGCCGAACCCCGGCATCGAGCTCCTACAATGAGCAGTTCTTC
>16|TRBD1|once|TRBJ1-2|TRBV28
CASSSPQGGAYYGYTF
TGTGCCAGCAGCTCCCCGCAGGGGGGCGCCTACTATGGCTACACCTTC
>15|-|-|TRBJ2-2|TRBV7-9
CASSLRRLETGELFF
TGTGCCAGCAGCTTAAGGAGATTGGAGACCGGGGAGCTGTTTTTT
>12|-|-|TRBJ2-1|TRBV6-5
CASSYGSSEQFF
TGTGCCAGCAGTTACGGCTCGTCTGAGCAGTTCTTC
>17|-|-|TRBJ1-6|TRBV28
CASSKGFGTRYNSPLHF
TGTGCCAGCAGTAAGGGTTTTGGGACCAGATATAATTCACCCCTCCACTTT
>16|TRBD2|-|TRBJ2-1|TRBV4-1
CASSIRTSEVVNEQFF
TGCGCCAGCAGCATAAGGACTAGCGAGGTTGTCAATGAGCAGTTCTTC
>15|TRBD2|-|TRBJ2-3|TRBV30
CAWSLSGRKTDTQYF
TGTGCCTGGAGCCTTAGCGGGAGAAAGACAGATACGCAGTATTTT
>13|-|-|TRBJ2-1|TRBV28
CASSLSPTPSGFF
TGTGCCAGCAGTTTATCGCCGACTCCAAGTGGGTTCTTC
>16|TRBD1|-|TRBJ1-1|TRBV7-9
CASSLGQDRSNTEAFF
TGTGCCAGCAGCTTAGGTCAGGACAGGAGCAACACTGAAGCTTTCTTT
>15|TRBD1|-|TRBJ2-7|TRBV6-2/TRBV6-3
CASSYSGDRGYEQYF
TGTGCCAGCAGTTACTCAGGGGACAGGGGATACGAGCAGTACTTC
>11|TRBD1|-|TRBJ1-1|TRBV20-1
CSPRGITEAFF
TGCAGTCCCAGGGGGATCACTGAAGCTTTCTTT
>18|TRBD2|once|TRBJ2-3|TRBV11-2
CASSLGRGRGALTDTQYF
TGTGCCAGCAGCTTAGGGCGGGGGAGAGGGGCACTCACAGATACGCAGTATTTT
>13|-|-|TRBJ2-1|TRBV18
CASSPASYNEQFF
TGTGCCAGCTCCCCGGCTTCCTACAATGAGCAGTTCTTC
>13|-|-|TRBJ1-1|TRBV2
CASSEGGDTEAFF
TGTGCCAGCAGTGAAGGCGGGGATACTGAAGCTTTCTTT
>18|TRBD1|-|TRBJ1-4|TRBV18
CASSRMDTGGATNEKLFF
TGTGCCAGCTCACGGATGGACACAGGGGGGGCAACTAATGAAAAACTGTTTTTT
>16|-|-|TRBJ1-3|TRBV30
CAWSVGDQYSGNTIYF
TGTGCCTGGAGTGTAGGCGATCAGTACTCTGGAAACACCATATATTTT
>13|TRBD2|-|TRBJ2-1|TRBV2
CASAGGEFNEQFF
TGTGCCAGTGCGGGAGGGGAGTTCAATGAGCAGTTCTTC
>13|-|-|TRBJ1-1|TRBV18
CASSPPSSTEAFF
TGTGCCAGCTCACCACCGAGCAGTACTGAAGCTTTCTTT
>13|-|-|TRBJ1-1|TRBV10-3
CAIRTGDNTEAFF
TGTGCCATCAGAACGGGGGATAACACTGAAGCTTTCTTT
>15|TRBD1|-|TRBJ2-7|TRBV27
CASSSPGGSIYEQYF
TGTGCCAGCAGTTCACCAGGGGGTTCCATCTACGAGCAGTACTTC
>14|-|-|TRBJ2-7|TRBV11-2
CASSLGLRSGEQYF
TGTGCCAGCAGCTTAGGGCTGCGCTCGGGGGAGCAGTACTTC
>15|-|-|TRBJ1-4|TRBV18
CASSPYREANEKLFF
TGTGCCAGCTCACCCTACAGGGAAGCTAATGAAAAACTGTTTTTT
>11|-|-|TRBJ2-5|TRBV12-3/TRBV12-4
CASSLLETQYF
TGTGCCAGCAGTTTGTTGGAGACCCAGTACTTC
>14|-|-|TRBJ1-1|TRBV28
CASTSGSLNTEAFF
TGTGCCAGCACCTCCGGAAGTTTGAACACTGAAGCTTTCTTT
>14|-|-|TRBJ1-5|TRBV7-9
CASSFPGGDQPQHF
TGTGCCAGCAGCTTCCCCGGAGGGGATCAGCCCCAGCATTTT
>19|-|-|TRBJ2-6|TRBV27
CASTYRLGGLFSGANVLTF
TGTGCCAGCACCTACCGTTTGGGGGGCCTTTTCTCTGGGGCCAACGTCCTGACTTTC
>14|-|-|TRBJ1-2|TRBV5-8
CASSTGQRVSGYTF
TGTGCCAGCTCGACCGGACAGCGAGTTAGTGGCTACACCTTC
>15|-|few|TRBJ2-1|TRBV5-8
CASSLPGAPSDEQFF
TGTGCCAGCAGCTTGCCGGGGGCTCCTTCCGATGAGCAGTTCTTC
>13|-|-|TRBJ1-1|TRBV21-1
CASSIPCLIPSFF
TGTGCCAGCAGCATCCCGTGCCTTATCCCCTCCTTCTTT
>15|-|-|TRBJ1-5|TRBV7-9
CASSLGEGSNQPQHF
TGTGCCAGCAGCTTAGGAGAAGGGAGCAATCAGCCCCAGCATTTT
>17|-|-|TRBJ1-1|TRBV5-4
CASSLLGTDIPNTEAFF
TGTGCCAGCAGCCTTCTAGGGACGGACATCCCGAACACTGAAGCTTTCTTT
>15|TRBD1|once|TRBJ1-1|TRBV7-9
CASSPLGQGGTEAFF
TGTGCCAGCAGCCCGTTGGGACAGGGGGGCACTGAAGCTTTCTTT
>12|-|-|TRBJ2-4|TRBV28
CASSTTGIFQYF
TGTGCCAGCAGTACTACAGGGATATTTCAGTACTTC
>15|-|-|TRBJ2-7|TRBV14
CASSQGLGRTYEQYF
TGTGCCAGCAGCCAAGGTCTGGGAAGAACCTACGAGCAGTACTTC
>13|-|-|TRBJ2-1|TRBV25-1
CASSGRIDNEQFF
TGTGCCAGCAGCGGGAGAATCGACAATGAGCAGTTCTTC
>15|-|few|TRBJ1-5|TRBV7-2
CASSYIWELGQPQHF
TGTGCCAGCAGTTATATATGGGAGCTCGGCCAGCCCCAGCATTTT
>14|TRBD2|-|TRBJ2-5|TRBV5-1
CASSFGAGAETQYF
TGCGCCAGCAGCTTTGGAGCGGGAGCGGAGACCCAGTACTTC
>11|-|-|TRBJ2-2|TRBV3-1/TRBV3-2
CASSQPGELFF
TGTGCCAGCAGCCAACCCGGGGAGCTGTTTTTT
>14|-|-|TRBJ1-1|TRBV5-1
CASSLRTVNTEAFF
TGCGCCAGCAGCCTCCGGACAGTAAACACTGAAGCTTTCTTT
>13|-|-|TRBJ1-2|TRBV9
CASSPEGNYGYTF
TGTGCCAGCAGCCCCGAGGGTAACTATGGCTACACCTTC
>16|-|once|TRBJ1-4|TRBV15
CATSRDRTATNEKLFF
TGTGCCACCAGCAGAGATCGGACAGCAACTAATGAAAAACTGTTTTTT
>14|-|-|TRBJ1-4|TRBV5-1
CASSSGRNNEKLFF
TGCGCCAGCAGCTCAGGAAGAAATAATGAAAAACTGTTTTTT
>14|-|-|TRBJ2-3|TRBV9
CASSVESGADTQYF
TGTGCCAGCAGCGTAGAATCGGGTGCAGATACGCAGTATTTT
>15|TRBD2|-|TRBJ2-7|TRBV7-2
CASSLMSGGPYEQYF
TGTGCCAGCAGCTTAATGTCGGGAGGGCCCTACGAGCAGTACTTC
>14|TRBD2|-|TRBJ2-3|TRBV5-1
CASSTGTSGKTQYF
TGCGCCAGCAGCACAGGGACTAGCGGGAAGACGCAGTATTTT
>14|-|-|TRBJ1-1|TRBV28
CASTLQETNTEAFF
TGTGCCAGCACCCTACAGGAGACGAACACTGAAGCTTTCTTT
>16|-|few|TRBJ1-2|TRBV28
CASHPDIRPTNRGYTF
TGTGCCAGCCATCCCGATATCAGGCCAACAAACAGAGGGTACACCTTC
>15|-|-|TRBJ2-7|TRBV19
CASSIAAAGSGEQYF
TGTGCCAGTAGTATTGCGGCGGCAGGGAGTGGGGAGCAGTACTTC
>15|-|-|TRBJ2-2|TRBV6-5
CASTREWRAGGELFF
TGTGCCAGTACTCGAGAGTGGAGAGCGGGCGGGGAGCTGTTTTTT
>16|TRBD1|-|TRBJ2-1|TRBV7-3
CASSKTTGAGYNEQFF
TGTGCCAGCAGCAAGACGACAGGGGCGGGGTACAATGAGCAGTTCTTC
>15|TRBD2|-|TRBJ2-7|TRBV7-9
CASSLGASGSSEQYF
TGTGCCAGCAGCTTAGGAGCTAGCGGGAGTAGCGAGCAGTACTTC
>16|-|-|TRBJ2-1|TRBV11-2
CASSLDRPSSYNEQFF
TGTGCCAGCAGCTTAGATCGACCGAGCTCCTACAATGAGCAGTTCTTC
>21|TRBD2|-|TRBJ2-7|TRBV28
CASSRRQSIGLAGGFTYEQYF
TGTGCCAGCAGCCGGCGACAATCCATAGGGCTAGCGGGGGGATTTACCTACGAGCAGTACTTC